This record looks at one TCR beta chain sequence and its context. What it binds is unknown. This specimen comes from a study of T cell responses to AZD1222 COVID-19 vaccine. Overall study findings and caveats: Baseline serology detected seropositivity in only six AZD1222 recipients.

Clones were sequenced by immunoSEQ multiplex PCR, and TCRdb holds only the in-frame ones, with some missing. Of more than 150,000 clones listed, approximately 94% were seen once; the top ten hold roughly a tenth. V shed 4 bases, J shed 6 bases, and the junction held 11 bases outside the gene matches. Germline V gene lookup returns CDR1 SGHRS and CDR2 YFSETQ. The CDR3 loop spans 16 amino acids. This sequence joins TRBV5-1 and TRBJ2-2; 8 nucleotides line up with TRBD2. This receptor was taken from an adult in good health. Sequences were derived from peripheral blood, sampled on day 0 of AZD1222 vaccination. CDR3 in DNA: TGCGCCAGCAGCGGATGGGCTAGCGGGCCGCCCGGGGAGCTGTTTTTT. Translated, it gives CASSGWASGPPGELFF.